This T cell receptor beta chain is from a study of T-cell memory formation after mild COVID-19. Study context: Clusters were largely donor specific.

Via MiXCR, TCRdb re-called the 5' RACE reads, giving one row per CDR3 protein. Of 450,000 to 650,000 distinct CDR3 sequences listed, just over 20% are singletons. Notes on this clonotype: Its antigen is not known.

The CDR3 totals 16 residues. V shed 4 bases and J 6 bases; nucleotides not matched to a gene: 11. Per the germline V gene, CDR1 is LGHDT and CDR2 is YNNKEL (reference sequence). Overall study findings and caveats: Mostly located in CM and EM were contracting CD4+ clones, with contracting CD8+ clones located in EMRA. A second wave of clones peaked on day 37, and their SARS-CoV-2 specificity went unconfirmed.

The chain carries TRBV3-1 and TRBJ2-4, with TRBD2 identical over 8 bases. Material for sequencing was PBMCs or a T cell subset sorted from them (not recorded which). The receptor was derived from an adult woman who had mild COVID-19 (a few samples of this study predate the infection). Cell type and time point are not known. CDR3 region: CASSPVLAVGGNIQYF. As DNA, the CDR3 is TGTGCCAGCAGCCCCGTACTAGCGGTGGGCGGAAACATTCAGTACTTC.